This TCR beta chain was recorded in a study of cytomegalovirus exposure and HLA in healthy donors (dated by TCRdb to 2015 to 2018). Turning to the overall study: An earlier analysis of approximately 550 of the donors reported 250 to 350 Gb of sequence data and some 100 million unique TCR beta sequences from roughly 200 million T cells. An early release covering roughly 640 HLA-typed donors comprised roughly 300 gigabases of sequencing data and around 80 million unique TCR sequences. Of the 300 to 450 genotyped donors, roughly 76% were placed in the genetic ancestry cluster associated with self-reported Caucasian donors. The study aimed to test whether cataloging public T cell receptors could reveal signatures of past pathogen exposure. The T cell repertoires of 550 to 850 subjects were profiled by immunosequencing and related to cytomegalovirus serostatus. A separate validation cohort of about 110 different subjects was used in addition to the 666-subject first cohort. To predict cytomegalovirus infection status, the study combined high-throughput TCR immunosequencing, statistical association of individual TCRs with disease status, and machine learning. To study patterns of TCR occurrence, a later analysis re-analyzed previously published TCR beta repertoires from 700 or so donors and added high-resolution HLA genotyping. Rather than drawing on any new phenotypic data, the later analysis identified candidate immune exposures from TCR beta sequences and the way those sequences occurred across donors. An earlier analysis of approximately 580 of the donors used high-throughput TCR beta sequencing to judge whether each TCR beta V gene segment behaved as functional or pseudogenic. Alongside the repertoire data, information on donor age, sex, ethnicity and CMV serostatus was compiled. Genome-wide SNP genotypes for about 55% of the 666 donors were used in a later genetic analysis, which treated that subset as a discovery cohort. All discovery cohort repertoires had been generated using a single sequencing platform. Both class I and class II loci were covered by HLA typing, at four-digit resolution. Typing coverage differed by locus: A, B, C, DRB1 and DQB1 were typed in about 620-640 donors, DQA1 in about 510, DPA1 in some 570, and DPB1 in 400 to 480. Several DR-DQ haplotypes were treated as single units for association and clustering because of strong linkage in the cohort. Among 398 genotyped donors of the cohort, an average of approximately 240,000 unique TCR beta nucleotide sequences were sequenced per donor, roughly 20% of them non-productive.

Reading the germline V gene (reference sequence) gives CDR1 SEHNR and CDR2 FQNEAQ. Reading from cysteine to phenylalanine, the CDR3 counts 18 amino acids. This entry keeps only the CDR3 DNA: 54 bases, framed from base 1. The V and J ends are trimmed by 8 bases and 6 bases, leaving 30 bases between them. Turning to this clone: What antigen it recognizes has not been identified. Qualities for individual bases were not recorded, and no much larger clone is one base off.

What the authors observed across the whole study: A few of the identified cytomegalovirus-associated TCR beta chains were confirmed in vitro to be specific for cytomegalovirus antigens. Strong co-occurrence of HLA alleles, especially DR and DQ, made assigning TCR associations to individual alleles difficult. Cytomegalovirus status was reported to be diagnosed by the classifier with high specificity and sensitivity in both the original and validation cohorts. Specific HLA alleles were associated with around 18,000 TCR beta sequences at a false discovery rate of 0.05 in a later analysis. Across donors, most TCR sequences were observed very rarely, whereas some public TCRs were present in many individuals. In an earlier analysis of about 600 of the donors, most TCR beta V segments appeared in productive rearrangements about 90% or about 30% of the time, broadly matching IMGT annotations. The sequencing pipeline was judged likely to have produced a cluster of highly shared sequence variants as a technical artifact. The earlier analysis of 587 of the donors excluded over 15 rarely observed V segments, including chromosome 9 orphons, because counts were too low. In the study, 150 to 200 TCR beta chains were listed as associated with cytomegalovirus. In a later analysis, TCR association rates were found to vary across HLA loci, with the most associated TCRs seen for DRB1 alleles and the fewest for HLA-C alleles. Some IMGT-functional V segments, including TRBV6-2 and TRBV6-3, could not be told apart with the 87-base-pair reads, so those segments were excluded. In a later genetic analysis, a missense DCLRE1C variant was associated with V-gene and J-gene trimming of TCR beta chains, and the association was replicated in an independent cohort. A further reported finding was that TCR beta sequences accurately predicted the HLA-A and HLA-B alleles for most subjects in the first cohort. Roughly uniform sequencing depth across donors was assumed in presence/absence analyses, although this assumption may not hold. According to a later analysis, parvovirus B19, influenza, CMV and Epstein-Barr virus appeared linked to several top co-occurrence clusters. According to the authors, the approach could potentially be generalized to other disease states and immunological phenotypes. Correlated functional status among segregating V segments might be attributable to linkage disequilibrium, but an unknown experimental factor could not be ruled out. HLA typing was unavailable for some donors at each locus, so association tests used only the typed subset. The only immune exposure information available for the cohort was CMV serostatus. In a later genetic analysis, fewer N-insertions in productive TCRs were reported among donors in an Asian-associated ancestry cluster than the roughly 700-donor mean. In this cohort, only TCR beta chains were sequenced, and detectable features were limited by the absence of alpha or paired-chain data. A later analysis found that HLA-associated TCR beta chains were more clonally expanded and had lower generation probabilities than equally common non-associated chains. According to a later analysis, most CMV-associated TCR beta chains appeared to be HLA-restricted, and the HLA associations seemed to be driven largely by CMV exposure.

In total, fewer than 750 healthy bone marrow donors made up the cohort. Cohort members were all nominally healthy when sampled, although unrecorded immune exposures were likely present. The donor tested CMV seronegative and was one of the 352 seronegative cohort members. Every donor gave a peripheral blood sample, and the peripheral blood mononuclear cells from that sample were used for TCR beta sequencing. Genomic DNA extraction from the blood cell samples was performed with the Qiagen DNeasy Blood Extraction Kit. Libraries were built with the immunoSEQ multiplex PCR assay. The multiplex PCR relied on a mix of 60 forward primers for TCR Vbeta segments and 13 reverse primers for TCR Jbeta segments. A multiplex PCR assay on genomic DNA amplified the CDR3 region of rearranged TCR beta genes. On the Illumina HiSeq System, the amplified TCR beta libraries were sequenced as 87-base-pair reads. In the paper's pipeline: A later analysis counted tens of millions of unique TCR beta chains across the 666 repertoires, and about 10 million of these chains were shared by at least two donors. A nearest-neighbor algorithm error-corrected the raw reads and collapsed the reads into unique sequences, merging closely related sequences to remove PCR and sequencing errors. To assign V, D and J gene segments, CDR3 sequences were aligned to IMGT reference sequences. For a sequence to be retained, a match of at least six nucleotides was required to both a V gene segment and a J gene segment. Rearrangements were classified as productive when the CDR3 lacked stop codons and remained in frame with V and J, and all other rearrangements were classified as non-productive. CDR3 was defined according to IMGT convention as the region running from the second conserved V-encoded cysteine to the conserved J-encoded phenylalanine. The earlier analysis of 550 to 650 of the donors excluded any sequence lacking an unambiguous match to a single V gene segment. In an earlier analysis of 587 of the donors, a V segment was called functional when productive rearrangements were above 56.7%, and segregating when the standard deviation between donors exceeded 5%. A statistical classification framework was built to diagnose cytomegalovirus status from the catalog of TCR beta chain sequences. A later analysis assigned V and J genes by comparing TCR nucleotide sequences with IMGT/GENE-DB human TR gene sequences. The TCRdist pipeline was used in a later analysis to assign CDR3 sequences and most-parsimonious VDJ recombination scenarios. In a later analysis, each TCR beta chain was defined by its CDR3 amino acid sequence together with its V-gene family, and reads lacking a unique V-gene family were excluded. In a later analysis, around 600 highly shared, low-generation-probability nucleotide sequences were removed to address suspected cross-contamination and a sequencing artifact. In a later analysis, a clonal expansion index was calculated for each public chain from normalized within-repertoire ranks of inferred template counts. A later analysis computed generation probabilities with a VDJ recombination model fitted to out-of-frame rearrangements, and checked the results against IGoR. A later analysis scored TCR-TCR, TCR-HLA and TCR-CMV co-occurrence with hypergeometric tests, applying a repertoire-size bias correction to TCR pairs. A later analysis estimated false discovery rates by permuting HLA or CMV assignments 20 times. In a later analysis, co-occurring TCRs were grouped using DBSCAN, with TCRdist sequence similarity added in when clustering inside HLA-allele-positive subsets. Repertoires with fewer than 30,000 or more than 120,000 public chains, plus five repertoires with anomalous nucleotide sharing, were excluded from co-occurrence clustering. Held by TCRdb, this immuneACCESS table contains in-frame sequences only and omits some clones. Under half of the omission traces to an unresolved V gene where checked; the cause of the rest is unknown. The DNA was the basis for D and trimming; V, J and clone size are from that table. Within this sample are approximately 150,000 clones, with about 75% of them counted one time only. The top ten hold 3.3% of the sample.

The sequence is built from TRBV7-9 and TRBJ2-3; TRBD1 is possibly the D segment (6 matching bases). The TCR comes from a middle-aged man in good health and CMV-seronegative. What was sequenced was PBMCs. The sequenced DNA is TGTGCCAGCCTCCGAACGCCTCCCGGGACAACCGGGCCGGATACGCAGTATTTT. This sequence encodes CASLRTPPGTTGPDTQYF.